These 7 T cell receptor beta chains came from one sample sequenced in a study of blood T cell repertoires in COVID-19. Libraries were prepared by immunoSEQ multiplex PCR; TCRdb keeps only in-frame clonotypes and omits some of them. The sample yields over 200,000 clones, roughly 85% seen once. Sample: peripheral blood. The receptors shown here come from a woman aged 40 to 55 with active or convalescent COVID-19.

The CDR3 DNA follows: TGCGCCAGCAGCTTGACCGGACAGTACAATGAGCAGTTCTTC. This codes for CASSLTGQYNEQFF. The chain has TRBV5-1 and TRBJ2-1, with a tentative D call TRBD1 (6 bases). The CDR3 totals 14 residues. Germline V gene data show CDR1 as SGHRS and CDR2 as YFSETQ. Trimming stripped 1 base from V and 4 bases from J, with 9 bases between.

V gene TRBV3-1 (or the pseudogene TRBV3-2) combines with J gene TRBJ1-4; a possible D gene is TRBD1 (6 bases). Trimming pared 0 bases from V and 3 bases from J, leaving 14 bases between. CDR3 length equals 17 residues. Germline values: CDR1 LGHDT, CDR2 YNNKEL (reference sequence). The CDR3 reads CASSQDRGGFANEKLFF. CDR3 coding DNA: TGTGCCAGCAGCCAAGATCGAGGGGGTTTTGCTAATGAAAAACTGTTTTTT.

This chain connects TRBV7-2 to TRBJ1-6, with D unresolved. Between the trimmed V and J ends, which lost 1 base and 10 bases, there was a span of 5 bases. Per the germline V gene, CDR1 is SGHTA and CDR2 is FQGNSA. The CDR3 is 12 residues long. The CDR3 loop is CASSLGVSPLHF. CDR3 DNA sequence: TGTGCCAGCAGCTTAGGAGTGTCACCCCTCCACTTT.

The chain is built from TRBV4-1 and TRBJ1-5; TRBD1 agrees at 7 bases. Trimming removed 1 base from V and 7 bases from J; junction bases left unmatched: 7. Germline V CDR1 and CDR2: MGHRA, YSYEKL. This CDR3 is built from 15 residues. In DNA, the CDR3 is TGCGCCAGCAGCCAAGCGACAGGGCGAGGACAGCCCCAGCATTTT. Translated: CASSQATGRGQPQHF.

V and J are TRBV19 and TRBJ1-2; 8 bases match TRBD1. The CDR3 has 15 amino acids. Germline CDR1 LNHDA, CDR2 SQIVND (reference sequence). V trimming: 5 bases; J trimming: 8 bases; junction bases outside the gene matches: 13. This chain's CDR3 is CASSPTRTGIGGYTF. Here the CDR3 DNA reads TGTGCCAGTAGTCCTACAAGGACAGGGATCGGGGGCTACACCTTC.

The CDR3 loop reads CASSEAGLAGEPDEQYF. The DNA of the CDR3 is TGTGCCAGCAGTGAGGCGGGACTAGCGGGAGAGCCCGACGAGCAGTACTTC. The rearrangement joins TRBV25-1 to TRBJ2-7; 14 nucleotides agree with TRBD2. The CDR3 has 17 residues. V lost 3 bases, J lost 5 bases, and 9 bases stayed unmatched. CDR1 is MGHDK, CDR2 SYGVNS, per germline.

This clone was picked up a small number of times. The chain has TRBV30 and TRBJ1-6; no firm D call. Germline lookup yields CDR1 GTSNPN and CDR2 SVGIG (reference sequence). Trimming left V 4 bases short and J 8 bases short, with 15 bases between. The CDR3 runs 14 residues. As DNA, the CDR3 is TGTGCCTGGACGGCCGTTAGCCTGGATTCACCCCTCCACTTT. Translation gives CAWTAVSLDSPLHF.